The following is a T cell receptor (beta chain) sequence with its context. Its specific antigen is unknown. Per-base quality was not reported, and no clone a single base away is much larger than it. The library was produced with 5' RACE. The reads were generated on an Illumina HiSeq 2500. A second PCR of roughly 7 to 11 cycles was performed with a sample-barcoded 5' primer and a J-beta primer mix. A unique molecular identifier was introduced onto each TCR beta cDNA molecule by a template-switch 5' adaptor carrying 12 random nucleotides. Each sample yielded at least 3 million CDR3-containing paired-end reads. First-strand cDNA was synthesized from all RNA with the Mint cDNA synthesis kit, primed by a TRBC-specific oligonucleotide. Following uracil-DNA glycosylase treatment, a first 18-cycle PCR with universal primers M1SS and BC2_uni_R was performed on all cDNA. Under the source paper's analysis protocol: Each sample was normalized by randomly selecting 1 million high-quality reads, each carrying a distinct molecular identifier. Instead of being binned into consensus sequences, reads that shared molecular identifiers were thrown out. CDR3 identification, clonotype clustering and error correction used MiTCR with a Q25 quality threshold and the strictest error-elimination algorithm. A nonparametric unseen species model using Euler transformation provided a lower-bound estimate of total TCR beta diversity. Using fastp trimming at Q25 and MiXCR clonotype assembly, TCRdb reanalyzed the public sequencing data and kept in-frame beta chains. CDR3 protein sequences are deduplicated, and each keeps its most common genes and DNA. The V and J calls were not made by the authors but by TCRdb's processing. This sample comprises about 570,000 distinct CDR3 sequences, roughly a quarter of them detected only once. The ten largest clones take up 3.6% of the sample.

The data were taken from a study of blood T cells in healthy people across ages (dated by TCRdb to the mid-2010s). With respect to the entire study: In model experiments, template switching captured roughly one uniquely barcoded TCR beta cDNA molecule for every two T cells. Using deep sequencing normalized with unique cDNA molecular identifiers, the study measured how TCR beta repertoire diversity changes with age. The donors were split into four age groups: young (average 16 years), middle-aged (around 37), aged (approximately 60) and long-lived (about 74). Two additional independent replicas of 1 million unique cDNA reads from the same blood draw were analyzed for two donors (one aged 18 to 29 and one aged 80 or older). Study-level results and caveats: Because the CMV infection status of the donors was unknown, age-related changes in expanded clonotypes may potentially have been confounded. The long-lived group showed more naive CD4+ T cells, fewer expanded clones and increased TCR diversity than the aged group, suggesting age selection. As age increased, observed TCR beta diversity per million T cells dropped in a roughly linear way, and a significant reduction was already evident by age 40. Observed TCR beta diversity correlated strongly with the percentage of naive T cells measured by flow cytometry. Because profiling used bulk unsorted PBMCs, naive and antigen-experienced compartments could not be compared conclusively. Estimates of total diversity based on one million sequenced T cells were regarded as lower bounds and as underestimates.

The germline V gene (reference sequence) specifies LGHDT as CDR1 and YNNKEL as CDR2. V is clipped by 4 bases and J by 0 bases, and the sequence between their germline boundaries is 13 bases long. The CDR3 contains 17 residues, cysteine and phenylalanine counted. Kept here is only the CDR3 DNA, which spans 51 bases and is read in frame from base 1. Systemically healthy Caucasian individuals from Russia, 39 in total and aged about 6 to 95 years, were included as donors. Around 9.9 milliliters of peripheral blood were collected from each donor into EDTA-treated Vacutainer tubes. Ficoll-Paque density-gradient centrifugation was used to isolate PBMCs, with at least 6.5 million per sample. Trizol reagent was used to extract total RNA from the PBMCs, yielding at least 6 micrograms per sample. Naive CD45RAhigh/CD27high T cell percentages were measured by flow cytometry on a PBMC aliquot from every donor.

These data also featured in a second study, about T cells of mothers and their children. That second report states: Nine systemically healthy Caucasian individuals, comprising three mothers and their six children, were included as donors. cDNA synthesis used all of the extracted RNA, with around 1.6 ug of RNA in each 15 ul reaction. Sample barcodes and 2-4 random nucleotides were added via the M1S primer in the second PCR. Each mother yielded over 9 million TCR beta CDR3 reads and each child 2.5 million to 3 million reads. In both related and unrelated pairs, thymic selection shapes the output of TCR recombination in a similar way, with inherited differences having only a minor effect. Normalized repertoire overlap in related mother-child pairs was always slightly higher than in unrelated mother-child pairs, but the difference was never significant. No persistent microchimeric T cell clones were detected, at a sensitivity of roughly 93 clones per million clonotypes. To look for features that set related mother-child pairs apart from unrelated individuals, the researchers ran deep NGS to compare the TCR beta repertoires of mothers and children. On average, the children were around 11 +/- 4 years old, while the mothers were about 40 +/- 4 years old. After adapters were ligated using NEBNext reagents, the libraries underwent 100+100 nt paired-end sequencing on an Illumina HiSeq 2000. Mother and child libraries were prepared a month apart and sequenced in separate runs to prevent cross-contamination. For each donor, between about 450,000 and 2,300,000 distinct TCR beta clonotypes were identified. Naive TCR beta clonotypes were estimated from low-frequency clonotypes matched to each donor's FACS-determined naive share, without sorting.

This sequence originates from a boy aged 2 to 9 in good health. The rearrangement joined TRBV3-1 to TRBJ2-6; TRBD2 is a possible D gene, resting on 5 matching bases. The specimen was blood. The sequence in DNA is TGTGCCAGCAGCCCCAGGACTGGTAGCTCTGGGGCCAACGTCCTGACTTTC. The translation is CASSPRTGSSGANVLTF.